Presented here are 27 T cell receptor beta chains from one specimen sequenced in a study of T cell responses to AZD1222 COVID-19 vaccine. The protocol was immunoSEQ multiplex PCR, while the TCRdb copy is restricted to in-frame clones and leaves out a portion. This table has 180,000 or so clones, about 92% appearing once. The sample in question was peripheral blood, obtained 28 days after the second AZD1222 dose. Receptor source: an adult who received the AZD1222 COVID-19 vaccine.

The V gene is TRBV5-1, the J gene TRBJ2-2; 7 positions agree with TRBD2. The CDR3 length is 14 residues. Germline CDR1 and CDR2: SGHRS and YFSETQ. The V segment lost 9 bases and the J segment 0 bases; nucleotides outside the gene matches: 5. The CDR3 region has the DNA TGCGCCACCGGCCGGGGGGCGAACACCGGGGAGCTGTTTTTT. Translating it yields CATGRGANTGELFF.

The chain employs TRBV4-3 and TRBJ2-7; 7 nucleotides align to TRBD2. The junction had 8 bases not matched to a gene; V was cut back by 0 bases and J by 0 bases. The germline V gene has CDR1 LGHNA and CDR2 YSLEER. This CDR3 is 17 amino acids long. The CDR3, as DNA: TGCGCCAGCAGCCAAGATTTAAGGCGGGAGTACTCCTACGAGCAGTACTTC. Protein sequence: CASSQDLRREYSYEQYF.

The chain employs TRBV20-1 and TRBJ1-6; D may be TRBD1 (5 bases). Germline V gene lookup returns CDR1 DFQATT and CDR2 SNEGSKA (reference sequence). V dropped 3 bases and J dropped 0 bases, with 21 bases sitting between them. The CDR3 consists of 19 residues. The CDR3: CSASPSRGGASSYNSPLHF. For the CDR3, the DNA is TGCAGTGCTAGTCCGAGTCGAGGCGGGGCCAGCTCCTATAATTCACCCCTCCACTTT.

The chain links TRBV30 to TRBJ1-2; D not resolved. CDR1 GTSNPN and CDR2 SVGIG come from the germline V gene (reference sequence). Trimming took 0 bases from V and 5 from J, leaving 13 bases between them. This CDR3 region has 14 residues. The CDR3 reads CAWSVKGRPYGYTF. The CDR3 DNA follows: TGTGCCTGGAGTGTAAAAGGGCGGCCGTATGGCTACACCTTC.

The rearrangement links TRBV4-3 to TRBJ2-7; 9 bases are a match to TRBD2. With 0 bases clipped from V and 6 bases from J, the junction kept 6 bases outside the gene matches. The CDR3 covers 15 residues. Germline-derived CDR1 and CDR2 are LGHNA and YSLEER. The chain's CDR3 is CASSQDRAGGIEQYF. The CDR3 coding sequence is TGCGCCAGCAGCCAAGATAGGGCGGGAGGGATCGAGCAGTACTTC.

Remarks on this clone: The germline gene is not matched at one end of the junction; a read error may be the cause. The chain uses TRBV28 and TRBJ1-4; D perhaps matches TRBD1 (6 bases). The CDR3 is 15 residues long. CDR1 MDHEN and CDR2 SYDVKM come from the germline V gene. CDR3 bases: TGTGCCAGCATTTTATCCACAGGGCTCGGGGAAAAACTGTTTTTT. It yields the protein CASILSTGLGEKLFF.

CDR3 bases: TGCGCCAGCAGCCAAAGGAGAGAGGGGGCGAACACTGAAGCTTTCTTT. Protein: CASSQRREGANTEAFF. The chain combines TRBV4-1 with TRBJ1-1; TRBD1 aligns across 7 bases. The length of the CDR3 is 16 residues. Per germline, CDR1 MGHRA and CDR2 YSYEKL. Trimming at V came to 2 bases and at J to 1 base, leaving 7 bases not matched to a gene.

The J gene is TRBJ2-3, the V gene TRBV7-2, with D perhaps matching TRBD1 (5 bases). The length of the CDR3 is 15 residues. The germline CDR1 and CDR2 sequences are SGHTA and FQGNSA. Trimming removed 5 bases from V and 0 bases from J, with 12 bases in between. CDR3 amino acids: CASSPVAGSTDTQYF. The CDR3 DNA reads as TGTGCCAGCAGCCCGGTGGCAGGGAGCACAGATACGCAGTATTTT.

The chain joins TRBV6-5 to TRBJ2-3; 8 bases match TRBD2. This CDR3 spans 15 amino acids. V gave up 4 bases and J gave up 3 bases; unmatched junction bases: 6. Germline V CDR1 and CDR2: MNHEY, SVGAGI. CDR3 region: CASSFGGGRTDTQYF. CDR3 sequence (DNA): TGTGCCAGCAGTTTCGGGGGGGGTAGGACAGATACGCAGTATTTT.

V usage is TRBV6-5 and J usage is TRBJ2-7, with 12 bases matching TRBD2. Per the germline V gene, CDR1 is MNHEY and CDR2 is SVGAGI. This CDR3 has 15 residues. Unmatched junction bases numbered 1, after V lost 1 base and J lost 3 bases. CDR3 sequence (DNA): TGTGCCAGCAGTTACTTGACTAGCGGGAGCTACGAGCAGTACTTC. Translated, it gives CASSYLTSGSYEQYF.

This chain uses TRBV5-1 with TRBJ2-7; D gene ambiguous. The CDR3 covers 12 residues. V was shortened by 0 bases and J by 5 bases, with 6 bases between the two germline ends. The germline V gene encodes CDR1 SGHRS and CDR2 YFSETQ. The CDR3 bases are TGCGCCAGCAGCTTGGTCGCGAACGAGCAGTACTTC. Its translation: CASSLVANEQYF.

The CDR3 here is CASSLGAGTGELFF. The DNA for the CDR3 is TGTGCCAGCAGTTTGGGGGCCGGGACCGGGGAGCTGTTTTTT. This chain connects TRBV28 to TRBJ2-2; D may be TRBD1 (6 bases). CDR1 MDHEN and CDR2 SYDVKM come from the germline V gene. This CDR3 has 14 residues. Trimming stripped 3 bases from V and 5 bases from J, with 10 bases between.

CDR3 nucleotide sequence: TGTGCCAGCAGTGACGCGCGGACAGGGAACACCGGGGAGCTGTTTTTT. The encoded protein is CASSDARTGNTGELFF. This chain uses TRBV6-4 with TRBJ2-2, with 7 bases identical to TRBD1. The CDR3 consists of 16 residues. Germline loops: CDR1 MRHNA, CDR2 SNTAGT. J was trimmed by 1 base and V by 2 bases; bases with no gene match: 4.

The chain links TRBV4-3 to TRBJ1-2, with a possible D match to TRBD1 (5 bases). The CDR3 covers 15 residues. Looked up from germline, CDR1 is LGHNA and CDR2 is YSLEER. Trimming removed 0 bases from V and 4 bases from J, with 12 bases in between. CDR3: CASSQERRGSYGYTF. The CDR3 DNA reads as TGCGCCAGCAGCCAAGAAAGGCGGGGGTCCTATGGCTACACCTTC.

This clone was observed a handful of times. The chain couples TRBV2 to TRBJ1-1; no clear D. The CDR3 is 12 residues long. V was cut by 4 bases and J by 11 bases, with 14 bases left in between. Per the germline V gene, CDR1 is SNHLY and CDR2 is FYNNEI. CDR3 nucleotide sequence: TGTGCCAGCAGTGTTTTGGGTTACGGGGCTTTCTTT. It encodes CASSVLGYGAFF. Based on the CDR3 plus reference TRBV2 and TRBJ1-1, the full variable domain is EPEVTQTPSHQVTQMGQEVILRCVPISNHLYFYWYRQILGQKVEFLVSFYNNEISEKSEIFDDQFSVERPDGSNFTLKIRSTKLEDSAMYFCASSVLGYGAFFGQGTRLTVV.

The chain combines TRBV3-1 (or the pseudogene TRBV3-2) with TRBJ1-2; no definite D call. CDR3 length equals 14 residues. The germline gives CDR1 LGHDT, CDR2 YNNKEL (reference sequence). Trimming removed 2 bases at V and 3 bases at J, with 10 bases between. The CDR3 loop reads CASSQLVGHYGYTF. CDR3 sequence (DNA): TGTGCCAGCAGCCAACTGGTGGGTCACTATGGCTACACCTTC.

This clone appeared once. The CDR3 nucleotides are TGTGCCAGCAGTGCCTCAAGAAACACCATATATTTT. Translating it yields CASSASRNTIYF. The rearrangement uses TRBV28 and TRBJ1-3; D is unclear. From germline, CDR1 is MDHEN and CDR2 SYDVKM. Between the trimmed V and J ends, which lost 5 bases and 5 bases, there was a span of 7 bases. The CDR3 consists of 12 residues.

The chain recombines TRBV29-1 with TRBJ2-7; a possible D gene is TRBD1 (5 bases). The CDR3 totals 14 residues. V lost 2 bases and J 0 bases, leaving 11 bases between the germline ends. Looked up from germline, CDR1 is SQVTM and CDR2 is ANQGSEA. CDR3 amino acids: CSVETGGSSYEQYF. In DNA form, the CDR3 reads TGCAGCGTTGAAACAGGCGGATCCTCCTACGAGCAGTACTTC.

This clone has only a few counts. The rearrangement joins TRBV27 to TRBJ2-2; 7 bases are shared with TRBD1. The V gene end was trimmed by 6 bases and the J gene end by 2 bases; junction bases not matched to a gene: 9. This CDR3 is 16 amino acids long. CDR1 is MNHEY and CDR2 is SMNVEV in the germline V gene (reference sequence). The CDR3 bases are TGTGCCAGCAGAGGCCCCGGGACAGTTAACACCGGGGAGCTGTTTTTT. Translation gives CASRGPGTVNTGELFF.

The chain is built from TRBV6-1 and TRBJ2-7; D is possibly TRBD1 (5 bases). CDR1 is MNHNS and CDR2 is SASEGT in the germline V gene. V dropped 1 base and J dropped 5 bases, with 15 bases sitting between them. This CDR3 comprises 15 residues. As DNA, the CDR3 is TGTGCCAGCAGTGAAGATGGACACAGCCTGGACGAGCAGTACTTC. Translating it yields CASSEDGHSLDEQYF.

The rearrangement uses TRBV19 and TRBJ2-1; D unclear. This CDR3 is built from 14 residues. V was clipped by 3 bases and J by 1 base, with 7 bases between them. The germline CDR1 and CDR2 sequences are LNHDA and SQIVND (reference sequence). The CDR3 nucleotides are TGTGCCAGTAGTATTGGCGAGTCCTACAATGAGCAGTTCTTC. Amino acids: CASSIGESYNEQFF.

This clone has just one count. The chain recombines TRBV2 with TRBJ2-7; a weak D match, TRBD2 (6 bases). This CDR3 spans 14 amino acids. Trimming pared 0 bases from V and 8 bases from J, leaving 14 bases between. Per the germline V gene, CDR1 is SNHLY and CDR2 is FYNNEI. The DNA of the CDR3 is TGTGCCAGCAGTGAAGCGCTGGCCGGGAGCAAGCAGTACTTC. Its translation is CASSEALAGSKQYF.

The chain joins TRBV19 to TRBJ1-1, with 11 bases that match TRBD1. This CDR3 comprises 17 residues. Trimming took 5 bases from V and 2 from J; bases not matched to a gene: 10. Germline CDR1 is LNHDA and CDR2 is SQIVND (reference sequence). The CDR3 loop is CASSFLPGQGGNTEAFF. The CDR3 nucleotides read TGTGCCAGTAGTTTCCTCCCGGGACAGGGGGGCAACACTGAAGCTTTCTTT.

V and J are TRBV6-9 and TRBJ1-5, with a possible D match to TRBD1 (6 bases). Trimming took 0 bases from V and 7 from J, leaving 10 bases between them. Germline CDR1 is MNHGY and CDR2 is SVAAGI. The CDR3 runs to 14 residues. In DNA, the CDR3 is TGTGCCAGCAGTTATTCGCCGGACAGCCAGCCCCAGCATTTT. It is translated as CASSYSPDSQPQHF.

This chain links TRBV30 with TRBJ2-3; 7 bases fit TRBD2. Germline V gene sequence: CDR1 GTSNPN, CDR2 SVGIG (reference sequence). The length of the CDR3 is 13 residues. V was pared by 8 bases and J by 0 bases, with 5 bases of the junction left unmatched. CDR3 sequence reads: CARSGVSTDTQYF. DNA of the CDR3: TGTGCCAGAAGCGGGGTGAGCACAGATACGCAGTATTTT. The whole variable domain, remainder taken from reference TRBV30 and TRBJ2-3, is SQTIHQWPATLVQPVGSPLSLECTVEGTSNPNLYWYRQAAGRGLQLLFYSVGIGQISSEVPQNLSASRPQDRQFILSSKKLLLSDSGFYLCARSGVSTDTQYFGPGTRLTVL.

The genes are TRBV25-1 and TRBJ1-2, with 9 bases identical to TRBD1. The CDR3 sequence is 16 residues long. In germline, CDR1 is MGHDK, CDR2 SYGVNS. Trimming cost V 3 bases and J 5 bases; bases outside gene matches: 10. The chain's CDR3 is CASSDPGTGGDYGYTF. In nucleotides, the CDR3 is TGTGCCAGCAGTGACCCCGGAACAGGGGGCGATTATGGCTACACCTTC.

The chain links TRBV7-9 to TRBJ1-2, with 7 nucleotides matching TRBD1. Per germline, CDR1 SEHNR and CDR2 FQNEAQ (reference sequence). V trimming: 7 bases; J trimming: 4 bases; junction bases outside the gene matches: 15. The CDR3 contains 16 residues. The CDR3 bases are TGTGCCAGCACTCCCCCCGCGACAGGGATACCCTATGGCTACACCTTC. It is translated as CASTPPATGIPYGYTF.